This T cell receptor (beta chain) came from a study of blood T cell repertoires in COVID-19. Across the study: Italy, Spain and the United States were the sources of the convalescent and acute COVID-19 samples. Nucleic acid was either cDNA or gDNA, and it came from T cells, B-cell-depleted T cells, or PBMCs.

This CDR3 has 13 amino acids. The V and J ends lost 7 bases and 8 bases, in that order; junction bases with no gene match: 6. The germline V gene has CDR1 SQVTM and CDR2 ANQGSEA. Seattle researchers signed up patients amid active infection and tracked them longitudinally. The authors' processing: For nucleated cells, counts were estimated from reference gene primer amplification. Assay: immunoSEQ multiplex PCR; the TCRdb copy retains only in-frame clones and omits some. V and J calls and clone size follow that table, whereas D and trimming were derived from the DNA. The data show 150,000 to 200,000 clones, roughly three quarters seen once.

The sequencing sample was made of peripheral blood. The chain carries TRBV29-1 and TRBJ2-1; 12 nucleotides align to TRBD1. The source of this sequence is a woman at least 80 years old with COVID-19, enrolled during active disease. The CDR3 region has the DNA TGCAGCGGGGGACAGGGGGCTCTCGATGAGCAGTTCTTC. It yields the protein CSGGQGALDEQFF.